This T cell receptor (beta chain) was recorded in a study of shared clonotypes between healthy human individuals. An approximately 200 ng quantity of DNA, tens of thousands of T cell genomes, went into the sorted-subset replicate PCRs. The repertoire was sequenced with immunoSEQ multiplex PCR; TCRdb's copy has only in-frame clones and lacks some. The sample has a few million clones; around 92% are singletons. The CDR3 runs 13 residues. Trimming stripped 4 bases from V and 4 bases from J, with 8 bases between. Germline V lookup: CDR1 MNHNS, CDR2 SASEGT. The TCR was taken from a man aged 18 to 30 in good health. Some clones in this sample may be carry-over from other donors' samples. The sequenced sample was naive CD4+ T cells from PBMCs. As to subset: CD45RA+ positively selected. The chain is built from TRBV6-1 and TRBJ1-5; D is uncertain. As DNA, the CDR3 is TGTGCCAGCAGTGTAACAGCGAATCAGCCCCAGCATTTT. It specifies CASSVTANQPQHF.